The 31 T cell receptor beta chains below were found in one sample sequenced in a study of cytomegalovirus exposure and HLA in healthy donors. Amplification used 60 Vbeta primers and 13 Jbeta primers. The repertoire was sequenced with immunoSEQ multiplex PCR; TCRdb's copy has only in-frame clones and lacks some. The repertoire holds fewer than 250,000 clones, with approximately 79% as singletons. Source material: PBMCs. The receptors originated from a woman younger than 30 in good health and CMV-seronegative.

The V and J genes are TRBV7-8 and TRBJ2-7, with 11 bases that match TRBD2. Trimming cost V 7 bases and J 3 bases; bases outside gene matches: 8. CDR1 and CDR2 from the germline V gene are SGHVS and FQNEAQ. This CDR3 contains 15 residues. CDR3 DNA: TGTGCCAGCAAACAATCCGGGACTAGCGGCTACGAGCAGTACTTC. Residues: CASKQSGTSGYEQYF.

This clone was observed once. The chain has TRBV6-1 and TRBJ1-1, with TRBD1 matching 7 bases. Looked up from germline, CDR1 is MNHNS and CDR2 is SASEGT. J gave up 1 base and V 7 bases, and 6 bases lay outside the gene matches. CDR3 length: 14 amino acids. The CDR3 nucleotides read TGTGCCAGCACCCCGACAGGGCGGAACACTGAAGCTTTCTTT. It yields the protein CASTPTGRNTEAFF.

The chain is built from TRBV25-1 and TRBJ1-4; a weak D match, TRBD1 (5 bases). Trimming shortened V by 6 bases and J by 5 bases, and 13 bases separated the two germline ends. The CDR3 contains 14 residues. Germline CDR1 is MGHDK and CDR2 is SYGVNS. Here the CDR3 reads CASSRRDRNEKLFF. In nucleotides, the CDR3 is TGTGCCAGCAGCCGCCGCGACAGAAATGAAAAACTGTTTTTT.

The V gene is TRBV27, the J gene TRBJ1-2; the match to TRBD1 covers 7 bases. CDR1 and CDR2 (germline): MNHEY, SMNVEV (reference sequence). There are 13 residues in the CDR3. Trimming at V came to 6 bases and at J to 4 bases, leaving 5 bases not matched to a gene. CDR3 in amino acids: CASRTGPTYGYTF. Written as DNA, the CDR3 is TGTGCCAGCAGGACAGGGCCAACCTATGGCTACACCTTC.

There are a few counts of this clone. This CDR3 reads CASSLGFGESLFF. The CDR3 bases are TGTGCCAGCAGCTTAGGTTTCGGGGAAAGCCTGTTTTTT. The chain employs TRBV7-6 and TRBJ1-4, with D uncertain. V was pared by 1 base and J by 14 bases, with 14 bases between. CDR3 size: 13 residues. Germline V gene lookup returns CDR1 SGHVS and CDR2 FNYEAQ.

The chain uses TRBV5-1 and TRBJ2-5; 9 nucleotides match TRBD2. The CDR3 runs 15 residues. CDR1 is SGHRS, CDR2 YFSETQ, per germline. V lost 2 bases, J lost 7 bases, and 9 bases stayed unmatched. CDR3 sequence: CASSFDLAGGPTQYF. CDR3 coding DNA: TGCGCCAGCAGCTTTGATTTGGCGGGAGGGCCGACCCAGTACTTC. Filled out from reference TRBV5-1 and TRBJ2-5, the complete variable domain reads KAGVTQTPRYLIKTRGQQVTLSCSPISGHRSVSWYQQTPGQGLQFLFEYFSETQRNKGNFPGRFSGRQFSNSRSEMNVSTLELGDSALYLCASSFDLAGGPTQYFGPGTRLLVL.

This clone has only one observation. The chain employs TRBV4-3 and TRBJ2-5; 9 bases match TRBD2. Germline CDR1 reads LGHNA; CDR2 reads YSLEER. The CDR3 runs 17 residues. Trimming removed 0 bases from V and 5 bases from J; junction bases left unmatched: 10. The CDR3 protein is CASSQDLAGEGLETQYF. CDR3 sequence (DNA): TGCGCCAGCAGCCAAGATTTAGCGGGAGAGGGATTGGAGACCCAGTACTTC.

Comment on this clone: The sample has other DNA sequences that encode this CDR3 too. The chain has TRBV25-1 and TRBJ1-1; TRBD1 matches 10 bases. V gave up 5 bases and J gave up 4 bases; unmatched junction bases: 7. Looked up from germline, CDR1 is MGHDK and CDR2 is SYGVNS. CDR3 size: 15 residues. CDR3: CASSTFRTGGTEAFF. The CDR3 DNA reads TGTGCCAGCAGTACCTTTCGGACAGGGGGCACTGAAGCTTTCTTT.

This CDR3 is CASSLLHDRDTEAFF. CDR3 bases: TGTGCCAGCAGCTTACTGCACGACCGGGACACTGAAGCTTTCTTT. The chain links TRBV7-9 to TRBJ1-1; D is undetermined. V shed 2 bases and J shed 3 bases, with 13 bases lying between them. CDR3 length: 15 residues. The V gene's germline CDR1 is SEHNR and CDR2 FQNEAQ (reference sequence).

This chain joins TRBV6-1 and TRBJ2-7, with D possibly matching TRBD2 (7 bases). Germline CDR1 MNHNS, CDR2 SASEGT. The CDR3 has 14 residues. V lost 2 bases and J 2 bases, leaving 10 bases between the germline ends. CDR3 protein: CASSERGGAYEQYF. The CDR3 nucleotides are TGTGCCAGCAGTGAAAGGGGGGGGGCCTACGAGCAGTACTTC.

This chain joins TRBV7-6 and TRBJ1-6; no definite D call. In germline, CDR1 is SGHVS, CDR2 FNYEAQ. With 6 bases removed from V and 9 bases from J, the gap between germline ends came to 9 bases. This CDR3 has 12 amino acids. The CDR3 bases are TGTGCCAGCAGTCTTATTCTTTCACCCCTCCACTTT. It specifies CASSLILSPLHF.

This chain connects TRBV5-1 to TRBJ2-7, with D possibly TRBD1 on 6 matching bases. Germline CDR1 and CDR2: SGHRS and YFSETQ. Between the trimmed V and J ends, which lost 3 bases and 3 bases, there was a span of 13 bases. This CDR3 has 14 amino acids. This chain's CDR3 is CASSSTGTNYEQYF. The CDR3 DNA is TGCGCCAGCAGCTCTACCGGGACAAACTACGAGCAGTACTTC. Variable domain in full (rest from reference TRBV5-1 and TRBJ2-7): KAGVTQTPRYLIKTRGQQVTLSCSPISGHRSVSWYQQTPGQGLQFLFEYFSETQRNKGNFPGRFSGRQFSNSRSEMNVSTLELGDSALYLCASSSTGTNYEQYFGPGTRLTVT.

The gene calls are TRBV28 and TRBJ1-4; weak D call: TRBD1 (6 bases). V was trimmed by 6 bases and J by 2 bases, leaving 10 bases between them. The CDR3 extends over 14 amino acids. Germline V gives CDR1 MDHEN, CDR2 SYDVKM. CDR3 region: CASRNRATNEKLFF. CDR3 DNA sequence: TGTGCCAGCAGGAACAGGGCGACTAATGAAAAACTGTTTTTT.

The gene calls are TRBV25-1 and TRBJ2-1; unclear D gene. Germline loops: CDR1 MGHDK, CDR2 SYGVNS. The CDR3 is 17 amino acids. Deletions cut 0 bases from V and 2 bases from J, with 14 bases between. CDR3 sequence (DNA): TGTGCCAGCAGTGAATATTTTTCCGCCGAGCCCTACAATGAGCAGTTCTTC. Translation: CASSEYFSAEPYNEQFF.

The chain has TRBV4-1 and TRBJ1-1; 7 positions match TRBD1. This CDR3 is built from 14 residues. The germline V gene encodes CDR1 MGHRA and CDR2 YSYEKL. Germline trimming cut 9 bases from V and 1 base from J; bases unmatched to any gene: 8. CDR3 in amino acids: CASTRGQPNTEAFF. In nucleotides, the CDR3 is TGCGCCAGTACACGGGGACAGCCGAACACTGAAGCTTTCTTT.

This rearrangement joins TRBV27 to TRBJ2-7; 7 positions agree with TRBD2. Germline CDR1 is MNHEY and CDR2 is SMNVEV (reference sequence). The CDR3 has 14 residues. The trim removed 5 bases at V and 5 bases at J, leaving 9 bases unmatched. The CDR3 sequence is CASSPGGRGNEQYF. DNA for the CDR3: TGTGCCAGCAGTCCGGGGGGACGGGGAAACGAGCAGTACTTC.

The chain joins TRBV5-1 to TRBJ2-4; D is possibly TRBD2 (6 bases). Germline V gene sequence: CDR1 SGHRS, CDR2 YFSETQ. CDR3 length: 15 residues. V was shortened by 0 bases and J by 5 bases, with 12 bases between the two germline ends. The CDR3 DNA follows: TGCGCCAGCAGCTTGGCGTCTAGCGAAGAAAACATTCAGTACTTC. Its translation is CASSLASSEENIQYF.

This clone has just a few counts. CDR3 nucleotide sequence: TGTGCCAGCAGGAATACAGGAGTTGCAACTAATGAAAAACTGTTTTTT. As protein: CASRNTGVATNEKLFF. The chain links TRBV2 to TRBJ1-4; a possible D gene is TRBD1 (5 bases). Germline V lookup: CDR1 SNHLY, CDR2 FYNNEI. V was pared by 6 bases and J by 0 bases, with 14 bases between. The CDR3 is 16 residues long.

This sequence joins TRBV5-1 and TRBJ2-3, with D possibly matching TRBD1 (6 bases). CDR1 and CDR2 (germline): SGHRS, YFSETQ. Between the trimmed V and J ends, which lost 4 bases and 2 bases, there was a span of 17 bases. This CDR3 comprises 16 residues. In DNA, the CDR3 is TGCGCCAGCAGCCCTCCCCGGGACACTATCACAGATACGCAGTATTTT. Protein sequence: CASSPPRDTITDTQYF. Looking up the rest from reference TRBV5-1 and TRBJ2-3 gives the full variable domain: KAGVTQTPRYLIKTRGQQVTLSCSPISGHRSVSWYQQTPGQGLQFLFEYFSETQRNKGNFPGRFSGRQFSNSRSEMNVSTLELGDSALYLCASSPPRDTITDTQYFGPGTRLTVL.

The chain links TRBV6-1 to TRBJ2-1; the D is unclear. Trimming took 7 bases from V and 3 from J, leaving 10 bases between them. The CDR3 contains 13 residues. Germline V gives CDR1 MNHNS, CDR2 SASEGT. The CDR3 reads CASIPGFYNEQFF. The CDR3 DNA sequence: TGTGCCAGCATTCCCGGGTTCTACAATGAGCAGTTCTTC.

Regarding this clone: Other DNA variants within this sample encode the same CDR3. The chain employs TRBV5-1 and TRBJ1-1; 7 bases line up with TRBD1. Germline CDR1 and CDR2: SGHRS and YFSETQ. V lost 4 bases, J lost 1 base, and 4 bases stayed unmatched. This CDR3 contains 14 residues. The CDR3 sequence: CASSRQGQNTEAFF. CDR3 sequence (DNA): TGCGCCAGCAGCAGACAGGGCCAGAACACTGAAGCTTTCTTT.

Worth noting for this clone: A read error may produce the germline difference seen at one junction end. The chain recombines TRBV7-9 with TRBJ1-2; D might be TRBD1 (6 bases). CDR1 SEHNR and CDR2 FQNEAQ come from the germline V gene (reference sequence). This CDR3 region has 14 residues. CDR3 in amino acids: CSSSPPDRNYGYTF. The CDR3 region has the DNA TGTTCCAGCAGCCCACCCGACAGGAACTATGGCTACACCTTC.

The J gene is TRBJ2-3, the V gene TRBV25-1; 10 bases fit TRBD2. Trimming at V came to 5 bases and at J to 3 bases, leaving 5 bases not matched to a gene. CDR3 length: 15 amino acids. Germline loops: CDR1 MGHDK, CDR2 SYGVNS. The CDR3 nucleotides read TGTGCCAGCAGTAGGCCTAGCGGGAGTACAGATACGCAGTATTTT. Amino acid sequence: CASSRPSGSTDTQYF.

The chain employs TRBV25-1 and TRBJ1-5; a possible D gene is TRBD1 (5 bases). Germline V gene sequence: CDR1 MGHDK, CDR2 SYGVNS. V was trimmed by 0 bases and J by 3 bases, leaving 6 bases between them. There are 14 residues in the CDR3. As DNA, the CDR3 is TGTGCCAGCAGTGAATACGGACACAATCAGCCCCAGCATTTT. It encodes CASSEYGHNQPQHF.

This sequence joins TRBV30 and TRBJ1-1; no definite D call. The germline gives CDR1 GTSNPN, CDR2 SVGIG (reference sequence). The V end lost 2 bases, the J end lost 3 bases, and 7 bases lay between the germline ends. This CDR3 spans 12 amino acids. CDR3 coding DNA: TGTGCCTGGAGTCCGTCCTACACTGAAGCTTTCTTT. Its protein is CAWSPSYTEAFF.

The rearrangement uses TRBV20-1 and TRBJ2-7, with D possibly being TRBD2 (5 bases). This CDR3 comprises 10 residues. CDR1 and CDR2 from the germline V gene are DFQATT and SNEGSKA (reference sequence). Trimming stripped 6 bases from V and 9 bases from J, with 12 bases between. CDR3 sequence (DNA): TGCAGTGCACCGAGCGGAGTGCAGTACTTC. It encodes CSAPSGVQYF.

The gene calls are TRBV11-2 and TRBJ2-1, with TRBD2 matching over 10 bases. V dropped 6 bases and J dropped 4; count of bases not matched to a gene: 6. The CDR3 length is 15 residues. Germline V gene lookup returns CDR1 SGHAT and CDR2 FQNNGV. The CDR3 region has the DNA TGTGCCAGCAGTGCGACTAGCGGGCAGTACAATGAGCAGTTCTTC. As protein: CASSATSGQYNEQFF.

The chain combines TRBV2 with TRBJ1-3; no definite D call. CDR1 and CDR2 from the germline V gene are SNHLY and FYNNEI. This CDR3 contains 16 residues. The V end was cut by 3 bases, the J end by 1 base, with 13 bases between. DNA of the CDR3: TGTGCCAGCAGTGAGATGGCCCGTCTTTCTGGAAACACCATATATTTT. Protein sequence: CASSEMARLSGNTIYF.

The genes are TRBV5-1 and TRBJ1-4; a possible D gene is TRBD1 (6 bases). Trimming pared 4 bases from V and 5 bases from J, leaving 18 bases between. There are 16 residues in the CDR3. CDR1 and CDR2 from the germline V gene are SGHRS and YFSETQ. The CDR3 region has the DNA TGCGCCAGCAGCACCGACGGGACGGGACAAAATGAAAAACTGTTTTTT. Its protein product is CASSTDGTGQNEKLFF.

This clone has only a few counts. The genes are TRBV13 and TRBJ1-4; D is perhaps TRBD1 (5 bases). Looked up from germline, CDR1 is PRHDT and CDR2 is FYEKMQ (reference sequence). Trimming removed 5 bases at V and 3 bases at J, with 13 bases between. This CDR3 comprises 15 residues. The CDR3 bases are TGTGCCAGCAGCCCCTGGGGGGTGGCTAATGAAAAACTGTTTTTT. It is translated as CASSPWGVANEKLFF.

The chain recombines TRBV7-9 with TRBJ2-1, with 9 bases that match TRBD2. Trimming at V came to 4 bases and at J to 0 bases, leaving 7 bases not matched to a gene. CDR1 is SEHNR, CDR2 FQNEAQ, per germline (reference sequence). The CDR3 length is 17 residues. The CDR3 spells CASSSQAGGLSYNEQFF. The CDR3 DNA reads TGTGCCAGCAGCTCCCAAGCGGGGGGCCTCTCCTACAATGAGCAGTTCTTC.